This T cell receptor (beta chain) appears in the sequencing data of a study of cytomegalovirus exposure and HLA in healthy donors. PCR was performed using 60 Vbeta and 13 Jbeta primers. Profiled with immunoSEQ multiplex PCR; TCRdb holds only in-frame clones, not every one. Among over 150,000 clones listed, roughly 72% were seen once. Germline lookup yields CDR1 SGHAT and CDR2 FQNNGV. There are 16 residues in the CDR3. J lost 0 bases, V lost 5 bases, and 5 bases had no gene match. This TCR was sampled from a man aged 30 to 45 in good health and CMV-seronegative. The V and J genes are TRBV11-2 and TRBJ2-2; 8 nucleotides line up with TRBD1. Source material: PBMCs. CDR3 region: CASSPRQGSNTGELFF. Written as DNA, the CDR3 is TGTGCCAGCAGCCCTCGACAGGGGTCGAACACCGGGGAGCTGTTTTTT.